This TCR beta chain was sequenced during a study of response to subunit inactivated influenza vaccine (dated by TCRdb to 2017 to 2018). Looking at the study overall: To follow how T cells responded to a trivalent subunit inactivated influenza vaccine, the researchers relied on deep quantitative profiling of the T cell receptor repertoire. Broad study findings and their caveats: It was suggested by the authors that each seasonal influenza vaccination may recruit only a limited number of new T cells.

Library preparation was by RT-PCR. Sequencing was carried out with an Illumina HiSeq 2500. The raw public reads went through TCRdb reprocessing: fastp at Q25, MiXCR clone calling, in-frame beta chains kept. Each entry is one CDR3 protein sequence, shown with its most common DNA and genes. This sample holds 250,000 to 350,000 distinct CDR3 sequences; around 22% were observed only once. The ten largest account for 9% to 12% of the sample. Here V drops 6 bases and J drops 9 bases, and the junction holds 1 base not matched to any gene. The CDR3 runs 13 residues from the cysteine to the phenylalanine. Only CDR3 DNA remains: 39 bases, in frame from the first base. For CDR1 and CDR2, the germline V gene lists MNHNS and SASEGT. The table lists this clonotype with a few counts. The antigen it recognizes is unknown. The record has no base qualities; no much larger clone is one base away.

The rearrangement combines TRBV6-1 with TRBJ1-6, and 11 bases in between align with TRBD1. The receptor was isolated from a man between 45 and 75 years old who received an inactivated influenza vaccine. Donor details come from another sample of the same person, matched by shared clones. Sequencing used PBMCs from blood, obtained less than 22 months after vaccination. This receptor carries the CDR3 CASRGQGVSPLHF. The DNA is as follows: TGTGCCAGCAGGGGACAGGGGGTTTCACCCCTCCACTTT.